The T cell receptor beta chain under discussion was sequenced for a study of T cell responses to AZD1222 COVID-19 vaccine. Study results and caveats: CD4 TCRs covered the whole spike, strongest at regions 160-218 and 743-854. Donors were chiefly white British, with a greater number of females, and clonal diversity was perhaps underestimated.

This clone appeared a few times. Its target is unknown. The germline CDR1 and CDR2 sequences are MDHEN and SYDVKM. CDR3 size: 11 residues. V lost 6 bases, J lost 6 bases, and 8 bases lay in between. Using immunoSEQ multiplex PCR, the repertoire was profiled, and TCRdb retains in-frame clones only, with some absent. The profile shows under 150,000 clones, roughly 90% of them singletons. This TCR derives from an adult who received the AZD1222 COVID-19 vaccine. This specimen consisted of peripheral blood, obtained 28 days after the second AZD1222 dose. The chain uses TRBV28 and TRBJ1-1; no firm D call. CDR3 sequence (DNA): TGTGCCAGCAGGGGTTACGCTGAAGCTTTCTTT. It is translated as CASRGYAEAFF.